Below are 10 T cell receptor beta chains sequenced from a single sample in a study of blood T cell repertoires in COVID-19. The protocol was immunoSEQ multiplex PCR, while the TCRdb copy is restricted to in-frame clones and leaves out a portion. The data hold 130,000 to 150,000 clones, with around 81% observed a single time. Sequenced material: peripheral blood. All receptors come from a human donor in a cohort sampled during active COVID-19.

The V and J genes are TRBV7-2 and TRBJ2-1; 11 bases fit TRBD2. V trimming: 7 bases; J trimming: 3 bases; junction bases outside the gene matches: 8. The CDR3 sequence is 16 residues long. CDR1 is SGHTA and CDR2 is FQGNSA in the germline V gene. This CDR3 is CASMVAGTSGYNEQFF. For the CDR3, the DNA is TGTGCCAGCATGGTAGCCGGGACTAGCGGCTACAATGAGCAGTTCTTC.

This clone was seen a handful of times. The CDR3, as DNA: TGTGCCAGCAGCTTAGGCGGGACAGGATATGAAAAACTGTTTTTT. It translates to CASSLGGTGYEKLFF. This chain uses TRBV7-9 with TRBJ1-4; 8 nucleotides agree with TRBD1. V was pared by 1 base and J by 6 bases, with 4 bases of the junction left unmatched. This CDR3 has 15 amino acids. Germline CDR1 and CDR2: SEHNR and FQNEAQ (reference sequence).

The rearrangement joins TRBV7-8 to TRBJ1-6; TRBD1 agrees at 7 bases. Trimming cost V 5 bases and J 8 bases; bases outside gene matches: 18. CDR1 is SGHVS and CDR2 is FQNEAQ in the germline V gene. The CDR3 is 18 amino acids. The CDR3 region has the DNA TGTGCCAGCAGCCTAAGCCCGAAATCGACAGGGATTTATTCACCCCTCCACTTT. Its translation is CASSLSPKSTGIYSPLHF.

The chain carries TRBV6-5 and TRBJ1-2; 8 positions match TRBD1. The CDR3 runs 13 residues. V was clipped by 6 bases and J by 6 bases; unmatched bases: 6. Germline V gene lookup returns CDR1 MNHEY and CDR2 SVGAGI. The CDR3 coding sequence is TGTGCCAGCAGGCCAGGGGGCGGTCATGGCTACACCTTC. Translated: CASRPGGGHGYTF.

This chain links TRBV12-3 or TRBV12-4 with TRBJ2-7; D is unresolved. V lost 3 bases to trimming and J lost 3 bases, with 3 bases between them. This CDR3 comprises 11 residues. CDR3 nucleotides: TGTGCCAGCAGTTTTCTCTACGAGCAGTACTTC. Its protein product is CASSFLYEQYF.

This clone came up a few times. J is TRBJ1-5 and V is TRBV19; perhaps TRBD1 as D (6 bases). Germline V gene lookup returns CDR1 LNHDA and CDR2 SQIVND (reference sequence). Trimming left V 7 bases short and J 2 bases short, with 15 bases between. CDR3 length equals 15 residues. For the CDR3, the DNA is TGTGCCAGTACTCAGGGGACGTGGCGCAATCAGCCCCAGCATTTT. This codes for CASTQGTWRNQPQHF.

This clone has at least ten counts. The CDR3 nucleotides read TGCGCCAGCAGCTTGCGGGGTGGGGCAGGGGACGAGCAGTACTTC. It specifies CASSLRGGAGDEQYF. The rearrangement links TRBV5-1 to TRBJ2-7; TRBD1 is a possible D gene (6 bases). Germline-derived CDR1 and CDR2 are SGHRS and YFSETQ. Trimming took 1 base from V and 5 from J, leaving 16 bases between them. The CDR3 sequence is 15 residues long.

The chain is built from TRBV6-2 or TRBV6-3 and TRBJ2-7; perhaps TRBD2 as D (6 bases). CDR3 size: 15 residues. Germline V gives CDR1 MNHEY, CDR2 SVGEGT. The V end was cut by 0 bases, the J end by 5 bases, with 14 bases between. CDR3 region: CASSYSTGVPDEQYF. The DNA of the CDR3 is TGTGCCAGCAGTTACTCGACGGGAGTCCCTGACGAGCAGTACTTC.

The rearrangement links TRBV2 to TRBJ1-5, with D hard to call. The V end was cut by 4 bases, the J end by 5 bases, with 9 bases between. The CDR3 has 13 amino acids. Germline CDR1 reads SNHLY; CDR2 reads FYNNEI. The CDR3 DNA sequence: TGTGCCAGCAGTGTCCTCCTCCATCAGCCCCAGCATTTT. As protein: CASSVLLHQPQHF.

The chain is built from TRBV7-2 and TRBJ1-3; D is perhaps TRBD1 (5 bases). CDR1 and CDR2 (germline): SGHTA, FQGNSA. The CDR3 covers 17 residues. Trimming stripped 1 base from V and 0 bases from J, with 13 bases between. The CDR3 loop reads CASSLVPTVISGNTIYF. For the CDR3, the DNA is TGTGCCAGCAGCTTAGTCCCGACAGTGATCTCTGGAAACACCATATATTTT.